These 32 T cell receptor beta chains came from one sample sequenced in a study of memory CD4+ T cells and cytomegalovirus serostatus (dated by TCRdb to the late 2010s). A FACSAria II was used to sort memory CD4+ T cells, defined as single viable CD3+CD4+CD8-CD45RO+ cells. Libraries were prepared through the immunoSEQ multiplex PCR assay. This is the immuneACCESS table as TCRdb keeps it, with only in-frame sequences that have V and J called. A part of the clones is gone; compared with another copy, unresolved V genes explain less than half, and the rest is unexplained. This sample comprises approximately 61,000 clones, more than 75% of them detected only once. The ten largest clones add up to approximately 0.92% of the sample. The sample taken for sequencing was memory CD4+ T cells from blood. These TCRs come from an adult in good health and CMV-seronegative.

The CDR3 sequence is CSVAGTGYSDTQYF. The CDR3 DNA reads as TGCAGCGTAGCCGGGACAGGGTATTCTGATACGCAGTATTTT. This chain joins TRBV29-1 and TRBJ2-3; TRBD1 agrees at 9 bases. Germline V gene data show CDR1 as SQVTM and CDR2 as ANQGSEA. The CDR3 length is 14 residues. V was pared by 6 bases and J by 6 bases, with 10 bases of the junction left unmatched.

To note about this clone: The same CDR3 also results from other DNA sequences found in this sample. This rearrangement joins TRBV9 to TRBJ1-1; D unclear. This CDR3 contains 13 residues. Germline CDR1 reads SGDLS; CDR2 reads YYNGEE. V was shortened by 0 bases and J by 1 base, with 4 bases between the two germline ends. CDR3 region: CASSVGPNTEAFF. The CDR3 region has the DNA TGTGCCAGCAGCGTAGGCCCGAACACTGAAGCTTTCTTT.

V and J are TRBV27 and TRBJ1-5; D remains unclear. V was shortened by 5 bases and J by 2 bases, with 13 bases between the two germline ends. From germline, CDR1 is MNHEY and CDR2 SMNVEV (reference sequence). The CDR3 contains 15 residues. CDR3 DNA sequence: TGTGCCAGCAGTACAATCGGTACAGGCAATCAGCCCCAGCATTTT. Amino acids: CASSTIGTGNQPQHF.

The rearrangement joins TRBV9 to TRBJ2-4, with a weak D call TRBD1 (6 bases). The V gene's germline CDR1 is SGDLS and CDR2 YYNGEE. The CDR3 sequence is 16 residues long. The V gene lost 5 bases and the J gene lost 0 bases, with 15 bases spanning the gap. The CDR3 is CASSATGNLAKNIQYF. Written as DNA, the CDR3 is TGTGCCAGCAGTGCGACAGGCAACCTAGCCAAAAACATTCAGTACTTC.

The V and J genes are TRBV2 and TRBJ2-2, with D possibly TRBD2 on 5 matching bases. The CDR3 has 14 amino acids. Germline-derived CDR1 and CDR2 are SNHLY and FYNNEI. Trimming removed 7 bases from V and 1 base from J, with 10 bases in between. CDR3 residues: CASKERMNTGELFF. As DNA, the CDR3 is TGTGCCAGCAAAGAGCGGATGAACACCGGGGAGCTGTTTTTT.

The rearrangement uses TRBV5-6 and TRBJ2-3, with D possibly being TRBD1 (6 bases). V was trimmed by 6 bases and J by 1 base, leaving 9 bases between them. The CDR3 is 13 amino acids. The germline V gene has CDR1 SGHDT and CDR2 YYEEEE. The CDR3 region is CASTRQGTDTQYF. The CDR3 region has the DNA TGTGCCAGCACCCGACAGGGCACAGATACGCAGTATTTT.

The gene calls are TRBV28 and TRBJ2-5, with D perhaps TRBD2 (6 bases). CDR1 MDHEN and CDR2 SYDVKM come from the germline V gene. V was pared by 5 bases and J by 0 bases, with 13 bases between. The CDR3 consists of 15 residues. CDR3 nucleotides: TGTGCCAGCAGTGACGGGAGAAGGGACCAAGAGACCCAGTACTTC. This encodes CASSDGRRDQETQYF.

The CDR3 sequence: CASRQESYEQYF. The CDR3, as DNA: TGTGCCAGTCGACAGGAGTCCTACGAGCAGTACTTC. The chain links TRBV2 to TRBJ2-7, with TRBD1 as a possible D gene (6 bases). There are 12 residues in the CDR3. Per the germline V gene, CDR1 is SNHLY and CDR2 is FYNNEI. V gave up 9 bases and J gave up 1 base, with 10 bases separating them.

The chain links TRBV7-9 to TRBJ2-3, with D hard to call. V was pared by 4 bases and J by 2 bases, with 1 base between. CDR3 length equals 11 residues. The germline V gene has CDR1 SEHNR and CDR2 FQNEAQ (reference sequence). CDR3 sequence: CASSSTDTQYF. The CDR3, as DNA: TGTGCCAGCAGCTCCACAGATACGCAGTATTTT.

The V and J genes are TRBV5-4 and TRBJ2-7, with D hard to call. Trimming took 0 bases from V and 4 from J, leaving 11 bases between them. Germline V gene sequence: CDR1 SGHNT, CDR2 YYREEE (reference sequence). This CDR3 contains 14 residues. Written as DNA, the CDR3 is TGTGCCAGCAGCTTGGAAGCCTCGACATACGAGCAGTACTTC. Amino acids: CASSLEASTYEQYF.

V is TRBV2 and J is TRBJ1-1; D uncertain. Between the trimmed V and J ends, which lost 6 bases and 3 bases, there was a span of 8 bases. CDR3 length: 12 amino acids. The germline gives CDR1 SNHLY, CDR2 FYNNEI. CDR3: CASRQLDTEAFF. CDR3 DNA: TGTGCCAGCAGGCAGCTGGACACTGAAGCTTTCTTT.

The CDR3 loop reads CASSSRDRGHQLEKLFF. As DNA, the CDR3 is TGTGCCAGCAGCTCCCGGGACAGGGGCCACCAATTGGAAAAACTGTTTTTT. The J gene is TRBJ1-4, the V gene TRBV7-8; TRBD1 aligns across 10 bases. This CDR3 comprises 17 residues. The germline V gene encodes CDR1 SGHVS and CDR2 FQNEAQ. Unmatched junction bases numbered 13, after V lost 4 bases and J lost 8 bases.

The chain carries TRBV19 and TRBJ1-5, with D possibly matching TRBD1 (5 bases). This CDR3 spans 15 amino acids. With 4 bases removed from V and 0 bases from J, the gap between germline ends came to 10 bases. Germline-derived CDR1 and CDR2 are LNHDA and SQIVND (reference sequence). The CDR3 spells CASSTTGYSNQPQHF. In DNA, the CDR3 is TGTGCCAGTAGTACTACAGGATATAGCAATCAGCCCCAGCATTTT.

This chain joins TRBV18 and TRBJ2-2; D call uncertain. CDR1 KGHSH and CDR2 LQKENI come from the germline V gene. V lost 4 bases and J lost 3, with 3 bases in between. CDR3 length equals 12 residues. The CDR3 protein is CASSQDTGELFF. CDR3 DNA sequence: TGTGCCAGCTCACAGGACACCGGGGAGCTGTTTTTT.

The chain recombines TRBV7-8 with TRBJ1-1; weak D call: TRBD1 (6 bases). V gave up 7 bases and J gave up 0 bases, with 18 bases separating them. The V gene's germline CDR1 is SGHVS and CDR2 FQNEAQ. The CDR3 contains 16 residues. In DNA form, the CDR3 reads TGTGCCAGCATCGCCAAACAGGGACACGTGAACACTGAAGCTTTCTTT. Translating it yields CASIAKQGHVNTEAFF. Filled out from reference TRBV7-8 and TRBJ1-1, the complete variable domain reads GAGVSQSPRYKVAKRGQDVALRCDPISGHVSLFWYQQALGQGPEFLTYFQNEAQLDKSGLPSDRFFAERPEGSVSTLKIQRTQQEDSAVYLCASIAKQGHVNTEAFFGQGTRLTVV.

The chain carries TRBV29-1 and TRBJ1-2, with D maybe TRBD1 (5 bases). CDR3 length: 14 residues. Germline V gene lookup returns CDR1 SQVTM and CDR2 ANQGSEA. V was shortened by 6 bases and J by 6 bases, with 20 bases between the two germline ends. CDR3 coding DNA: TGCAGCGTGTCCGCCGGGACTCAGGTCCATGGCTACACCTTC. Translated: CSVSAGTQVHGYTF.

This clone has just a few counts. The chain couples TRBV2 to TRBJ1-1, with D uncertain. CDR1 and CDR2 (germline): SNHLY, FYNNEI. The CDR3 spans 12 residues. The ends were cut back, 6 bases at V and 4 bases at J, with 9 bases in the middle. The CDR3 DNA is TGTGCCAGCAGCCTGGACGCCACTGAAGCTTTCTTT. This translates into CASSLDATEAFF.

This chain uses TRBV12-5 with TRBJ2-5, with D perhaps being TRBD1 or TRBD2 (7 bases each). This CDR3 spans 16 amino acids. The germline V gene encodes CDR1 LGHNT and CDR2 FRNRAP. The V end was cut by 5 bases, the J end by 1 base, with 17 bases between. The CDR3 loop is CASGGGDSTFQETQYF. The DNA for the CDR3 is TGTGCTAGTGGTGGGGGGGACAGCACCTTCCAAGAGACCCAGTACTTC.

The J gene is TRBJ2-3, the V gene TRBV19; D may be TRBD1 (5 bases). Per germline, CDR1 LNHDA and CDR2 SQIVND (reference sequence). CDR3 size: 14 residues. Trimming removed 4 bases at V and 2 bases at J, with 10 bases between. This CDR3 is CASSTLDNTDTQYF. The DNA of the CDR3 is TGTGCCAGTAGTACACTGGACAACACAGATACGCAGTATTTT.

This rearrangement joins TRBV7-2 to TRBJ1-3, with D unresolved. Germline V gene lookup returns CDR1 SGHTA and CDR2 FQGNSA. V was trimmed by 4 bases and J by 3 bases, leaving 4 bases between them. The CDR3 totals 12 residues. The CDR3 region is CASSYYGNTIYF. The CDR3 DNA follows: TGTGCCAGCAGCTACTATGGAAACACCATATATTTT.

The chain has TRBV5-1 and TRBJ1-1; D uncertain. Germline V gene sequence: CDR1 SGHRS, CDR2 YFSETQ. V lost 1 base to trimming and J lost 1 base, with 17 bases between them. The CDR3 is 17 residues long. For the CDR3, the DNA is TGCGCCAGCAGCTTGAGGACGAGAGTAAACGGGAACACTGAAGCTTTCTTT. It encodes CASSLRTRVNGNTEAFF. The full variable domain, rest sourced from reference TRBV5-1 and TRBJ1-1, is KAGVTQTPRYLIKTRGQQVTLSCSPISGHRSVSWYQQTPGQGLQFLFEYFSETQRNKGNFPGRFSGRQFSNSRSEMNVSTLELGDSALYLCASSLRTRVNGNTEAFFGQGTRLTVV.

The chain employs TRBV25-1 and TRBJ2-2, with D possibly TRBD1 on 5 matching bases. The ends were cut back, 3 bases at V and 0 bases at J, with 8 bases in the middle. The CDR3 extends over 15 amino acids. CDR1 and CDR2 from the germline V gene are MGHDK and SYGVNS. Here the CDR3 reads CASSDGATNTGELFF. CDR3 sequence (DNA): TGTGCCAGCAGTGATGGGGCCACGAACACCGGGGAGCTGTTTTTT.

The chain's CDR3 is CASSAGLNSPLHF. CDR3 nucleotide sequence: TGTGCCAGCAGCGCGGGTCTTAATTCACCCCTCCACTTT. The chain joins TRBV11-2 to TRBJ1-6, with unresolved D. Trimming shortened V by 5 bases and J by 6 bases, and 8 bases separated the two germline ends. Germline-derived CDR1 and CDR2 are SGHAT and FQNNGV. The CDR3 length is 13 residues. The full variable domain, its missing parts supplied by reference TRBV11-2 and TRBJ1-6, is EAGVAQSPRYKIIEKRQSVAFWCNPISGHATLYWYQQILGQGPKLLIQFQNNGVVDDSQLPKDRFSAERLKGVDSTLKIQPAKLEDSAVYLCASSAGLNSPLHFGNGTRLTVT.

J is TRBJ2-3 and V is TRBV7-6; D gene unclear. Germline V lookup: CDR1 SGHVS, CDR2 FNYEAQ. The V end lost 4 bases, the J end lost 6 bases, and 11 bases lay between the germline ends. This CDR3 has 13 residues. This CDR3 is CASSSPIRDTQYF. The CDR3 nucleotides read TGTGCCAGCAGCTCCCCGATTCGGGATACGCAGTATTTT.

This clone has a single count. The J gene is TRBJ2-1, the V gene TRBV9, with 12 bases aligning to TRBD2. The CDR3 runs to 15 residues. V was clipped by 5 bases and J by 5 bases; unmatched bases: 5. Germline V gene data show CDR1 as SGDLS and CDR2 as YYNGEE. The CDR3 DNA reads as TGTGCCAGCAGTCGGACTAGCGGGACTCACAATGAGCAGTTCTTC. Protein: CASSRTSGTHNEQFF.

This clone has a single count. The chain recombines TRBV7-8 with TRBJ1-4; 7 bases agree with TRBD1. The CDR3 is 16 amino acids. Germline lookup yields CDR1 SGHVS and CDR2 FQNEAQ. V was clipped by 1 base and J by 4 bases; unmatched bases: 6. CDR3 residues: CASSLGRGAVNEKLFF. CDR3 nucleotide sequence: TGTGCCAGCAGCTTAGGCAGGGGGGCAGTTAATGAAAAACTGTTTTTT.

The chain uses TRBV18 and TRBJ1-2; a possible D gene is TRBD1 (5 bases). Germline V gives CDR1 KGHSH, CDR2 LQKENI. V lost 0 bases to trimming and J lost 5 bases, with 13 bases between them. The CDR3 length is 15 residues. CDR3 coding DNA: TGTGCCAGCTCACCACCGGGAAACAGGCAATATGGCTACACCTTC. Translated: CASSPPGNRQYGYTF.

The chain employs TRBV6-5 and TRBJ1-5; 7 nucleotides line up with TRBD1. The CDR3 is 13 residues long. Germline assignment: CDR1 MNHEY and CDR2 SVGAGI. J lost 6 bases, V lost 2 bases, and 1 base had no gene match. The CDR3 protein is CASSYDRAQPQHF. The CDR3 nucleotides read TGTGCCAGCAGTTACGACAGGGCTCAGCCCCAGCATTTT.

This clone was counted a single time. The chain combines TRBV28 with TRBJ2-7; the D gene is possibly TRBD2 (6 bases). The CDR3 totals 15 residues. In germline, CDR1 is MDHEN, CDR2 SYDVKM. The germline V and J ends were trimmed by 2 bases and 0 bases, with 11 bases remaining between them. The DNA of the CDR3 is TGTGCCAGCAGTTTAATCGGGAGTCTCTCCTACGAGCAGTACTTC. Amino acids: CASSLIGSLSYEQYF.

The genes are TRBV9 and TRBJ1-4, with 8 bases aligning to TRBD1. Looked up from germline, CDR1 is SGDLS and CDR2 is YYNGEE. V shed 4 bases and J 7 bases; nucleotides not matched to a gene: 6. The CDR3 has 14 residues. The CDR3 protein is CASSPQGASEKLFF. The CDR3 DNA follows: TGTGCCAGCAGCCCTCAGGGGGCAAGTGAAAAACTGTTTTTT. Drawing the rest from reference TRBV9 and TRBJ1-4, the complete variable domain is DSGVTQTPKHLITATGQRVTLRCSPRSGDLSVYWYQQSLDQGLQFLIQYYNGEERAKGNILERFSAQQFPDLHSELNLSSLELGDSALYFCASSPQGASEKLFFGSGTQLSVL.

This clone came up a few times. The V gene is TRBV7-2, the J gene TRBJ1-5, with 7 positions matching TRBD1. J was trimmed by 9 bases and V by 5 bases; bases with no gene match: 10. The CDR3 sequence is 14 residues long. Looked up from germline, CDR1 is SGHTA and CDR2 is FQGNSA. The CDR3 DNA sequence: TGTGCCAGCAGCCAAAGGACAGGTCCGTGGCCCCAGCATTTT. Translation gives CASSQRTGPWPQHF.

The genes are TRBV28 and TRBJ2-7; 10 positions match TRBD2. The CDR3 runs to 17 residues. CDR1 and CDR2 (germline): MDHEN, SYDVKM. Germline trimming cut 3 bases from V and 4 bases from J; bases unmatched to any gene: 12. The chain's CDR3 is CASSLDTGLAVLYEQYF. CDR3 coding DNA: TGTGCCAGCAGTTTGGATACCGGACTAGCGGTTCTTTACGAGCAGTACTTC. Drawing the rest from reference TRBV28 and TRBJ2-7, the complete variable domain is DVKVTQSSRYLVKRTGEKVFLECVQDMDHENMFWYRQDPGLGLRLIYFSYDVKMKEKGDIPEGYSVSREKKERFSLILESASTNQTSMYLCASSLDTGLAVLYEQYFGPGTRLTVT.